This is a list of T cell receptor beta chains from one sample in a study of shared clonotypes between healthy human individuals. Clones were read by immunoSEQ multiplex PCR, and TCRdb kept only the in-frame ones, dropping some. The table records 650,000 to 800,000 clones, roughly 94% of them present only once. Sequencing was carried out using naive CD8+ T cells sorted from blood. Receptors originate from a man aged 25-45 years in good health. Each CDR3 is given with its conserved first and last residue. The order of the fields is V gene, CDR3 protein.

TRBV19 | CATKSWTHYTGELFF
TRBV10-3 | CATAGTGESYEQYF
TRBV5-6 | CASRRTGDNQPQHF
TRBV29-1 | CSVAGTGGSQHYGYTF
TRBV29-1 | CSVVGDTGANVLTF
TRBV27 | CASSSFPGETQYF
TRBV5-4 | CASRPDPGLAGHTQYF
TRBV7-9 | CASSFTGTNEKLFF
TRBV7-8 | CASSRRDFFEQYF
TRBV5-5 | CASNRDSDYYGYTF
TRBV5-1 | CASRSGQSYEQYF
TRBV5-1 | CASSSGTGSYEQYF
TRBV28 | CASSLYQTAKNIQYF
TRBV9 | CASDSGLSTDTQYF
TRBV19 | CASSWTISYEQYF
TRBV28 | CASQLAKLTYEQYF
TRBV27 | CASSGRVDEQYF
TRBV7-3 | CASSLWGDEQFF
TRBV4-1 | CASSQVHPTYEQYF
TRBV2 | CASDRGPGGGNTIYF
TRBV5-4 | CASSSPWDGTDTQYF
TRBV19 | CASSIPGYGYTF
TRBV2 | CASSEFVLDTQYF
TRBV13 | CASSEGRRSIQYF
TRBV29-1 | CSVEGREFQETQYF
TRBV19 | CASSIARTGRGTDTQYF
TRBV14 | CASSQGQGVLLNEQFF
TRBV27 | CASSLGDGHNTEAFF
TRBV6-4 | CASSELPGEGYEQFF
TRBV30 | CACKRTDSNYEQYF
TRBV4-1 | CASSQGLAANYEQYF
TRBV11-2 | CASSLGPASYEQYF
TRBV27 | CASSPTTHPAGGETQYF
TRBV11-2 | CASSSPGHNEQFF
TRBV28 | CASSLTRPAGDQPQHF
TRBV15 | CATSREQGRDYGYTF